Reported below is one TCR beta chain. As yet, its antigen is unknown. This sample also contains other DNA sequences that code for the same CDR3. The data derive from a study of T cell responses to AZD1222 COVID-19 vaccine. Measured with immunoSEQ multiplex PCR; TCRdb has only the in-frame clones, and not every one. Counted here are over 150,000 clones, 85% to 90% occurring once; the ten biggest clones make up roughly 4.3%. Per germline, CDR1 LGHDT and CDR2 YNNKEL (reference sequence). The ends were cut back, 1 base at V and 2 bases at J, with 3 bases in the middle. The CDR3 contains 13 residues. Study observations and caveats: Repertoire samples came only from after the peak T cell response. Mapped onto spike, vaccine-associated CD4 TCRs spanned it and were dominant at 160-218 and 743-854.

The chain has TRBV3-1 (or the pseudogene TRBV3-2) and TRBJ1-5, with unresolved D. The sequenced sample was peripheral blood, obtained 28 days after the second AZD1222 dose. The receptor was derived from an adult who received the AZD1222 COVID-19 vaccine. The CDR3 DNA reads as TGTGCCAGCAGCCAAGCAGGCAATCAGCCCCAGCATTTT. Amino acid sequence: CASSQAGNQPQHF.